The rows below give T cell receptor beta chains drawn from one sample of a study of blood T cells in healthy people across ages. One entry per CDR3 protein results from TCRdb running MiXCR on the 5' RACE reads. The table shows 1,800,000 or so distinct CDR3 sequences, with about 39% occurring only once. Sequenced: blood. These receptors originate from a human donor in good health. CDR3s include the opening cysteine and the closing phenylalanine or tryptophan. The D gene is left open where the match is weak. Part of the rows lack a size; the others show once, few, many or a class for expanded clones.

TGTGCCAGCAGCGTAGTTGGGAGCTCCTACAATGAGCAGTACTTC	CASSVVGSSYNEQYF	-	TRBV9	TRBJ2-7	-
TGCGCCAGCAGCCAAGCTGTAGGGTTCTACGAGCAGTACTTC	CASSQAVGFYEQYF	-	TRBV4-3	TRBJ2-7	-
TGCAGTGCTAGAAACCCAGGGGCACGCAATCAGCCCCAGCATTTT	CSARNPGARNQPQHF	-	TRBV20-1	TRBJ1-5	-
TGCGCCAGCGGAGGGGAGATGACAGATACGCAGTATTTT	CASGGEMTDTQYF	-	TRBV4-1	TRBJ2-3	-
TGTGCCAGCAGCGGACTAGCGGGGAGGTCAGATACGCAGTATTTT	CASSGLAGRSDTQYF	TRBD2	TRBV2	TRBJ2-3	-
TGCGCCAGCAGCTTAGAAACAGGAGAAACCTACAATGAGCAGTTCTTC	CASSLETGETYNEQFF	-	TRBV5-1	TRBJ2-1	-
TGTGCCAGCAGCTTATTAGGACCGGGACTAACGGGGGGGTTATACGAGCAGTACTTC	CASSLLGPGLTGGLYEQYF	TRBD2	TRBV7-2	TRBJ2-7	-
TGCAGTGCGACCAGGGGAAGGGGCTATGGCTACACCTTC	CSATRGRGYGYTF	-	TRBV20-1	TRBJ1-2	-
TGTGCCAGCAGCATAGACAGGGGGACGGATTCACCCCTCCACTTT	CASSIDRGTDSPLHF	TRBD1	TRBV7-3	TRBJ1-6	-
TGTGCCAGCTCACCACCGGGACAGGGCTCCTACGAGCAGTACTTC	CASSPPGQGSYEQYF	TRBD1	TRBV18	TRBJ2-7	many
TGTGCCAGCAGTTCCGGGACAGTGACTGAAGCTTTCTTT	CASSSGTVTEAFF	TRBD1	TRBV6-2/TRBV6-3	TRBJ1-1	few
TGTGCCAGCGGTGTTCACAGCTATGGCTACACCTTC	CASGVHSYGYTF	-	TRBV6-1	TRBJ1-2	-
TGTGCCAGCAGTTACGTTTGGGCACCCGGTGAGCAGTTCTTC	CASSYVWAPGEQFF	-	TRBV6-2/TRBV6-3	TRBJ2-1	-
TGTGCCAGCAGTGACGGACTTTACCATATAACTGAAGCTTTCTTT	CASSDGLYHITEAFF	-	TRBV2	TRBJ1-1	-
TGTGCCAGCAGTTCTGACACAGGGCAATGGGACTACGCAGATACGCAGTATTTT	CASSSDTGQWDYADTQYF	-	TRBV12-3/TRBV12-4	TRBJ2-3	-
TGTGCCAGCAGCAAAGACCACTATGGCTACACCTTC	CASSKDHYGYTF	-	TRBV11-1	TRBJ1-2	-
TGTGCCACCATAAAAGGGGGCTACGAGCAGTACTTC	CATIKGGYEQYF	-	TRBV28	TRBJ2-7	-
TGTGCCATCAGACCAGCATCTTCCAACTATGGCTACACCTTC	CAIRPASSNYGYTF	-	TRBV10-3	TRBJ1-2	once
TGTGCCAGCAGTTTATTCCAAAATGAGCAGTTCTTC	CASSLFQNEQFF	-	TRBV12-3/TRBV12-4	TRBJ2-1	-
TGCAGTGCTAGAGGCCTTACTGCCGGGACTAGCGGGAATGGGGCCAACGTCCTGACTTTC	CSARGLTAGTSGNGANVLTF	TRBD2	TRBV20-1	TRBJ2-6	-
TGCAGTGCTAGCCCGGAAGAGTTAGGGTTTGGCTACACCTTC	CSASPEELGFGYTF	-	TRBV20-1	TRBJ1-2	-
TGTGCCAGCGGAACTTACAATCAGCCCCAGCATTTT	CASGTYNQPQHF	-	TRBV7-2	TRBJ1-5	few
TGTGCCAGCCGCCCCCGGGACCGACCCTGGAAACTGTTTTTT	CASRPRDRPWKLFF	-	TRBV28	TRBJ1-4	few
TGTGCCAGCAGCTTAGTACCCCCAGAGACCCAGTACTTC	CASSLVPPETQYF	-	TRBV11-2	TRBJ2-5	-
TGTGCCAGCAGCCCCCGTCTGGGGTTGGGCTATGGCTACACCTTC	CASSPRLGLGYGYTF	-	TRBV7-2	TRBJ1-2	few
TGTGCCGGCAGCTTAATAAAGGGGGGACAGCACAATGAGCAGTTCTTC	CAGSLIKGGQHNEQFF	-	TRBV7-9	TRBJ2-1	-
TGCGCCAGCAGCCCTACTAGCGGGGGTAGGTCAGATACGCAGTATTTT	CASSPTSGGRSDTQYF	TRBD2	TRBV4-3	TRBJ2-3	-